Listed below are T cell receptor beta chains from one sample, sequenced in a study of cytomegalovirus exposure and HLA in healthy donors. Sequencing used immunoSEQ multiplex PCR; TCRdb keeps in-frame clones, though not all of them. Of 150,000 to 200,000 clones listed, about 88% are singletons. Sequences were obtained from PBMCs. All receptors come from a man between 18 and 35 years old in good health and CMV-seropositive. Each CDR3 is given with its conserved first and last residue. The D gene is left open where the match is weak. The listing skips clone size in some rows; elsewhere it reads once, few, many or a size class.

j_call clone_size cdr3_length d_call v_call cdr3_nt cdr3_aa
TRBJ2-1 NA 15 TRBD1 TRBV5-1 TGCGCCAGCAGCTTGAGGAGTCAGGGGGACAATGAGCAGTTCTTC CASSLRSQGDNEQFF
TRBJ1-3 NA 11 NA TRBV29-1 TGCAGCGTGGACAATGGAAACACCATATATTTT CSVDNGNTIYF
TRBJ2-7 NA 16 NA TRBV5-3 TGTGCCAGAAGCCCAGTTGAGACAGCCAGATACTACGAGCAGTACTTC CARSPVETARYYEQYF
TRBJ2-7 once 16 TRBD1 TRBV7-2 TGTGCCAGCAGCTTAGTCCTAACAGGGGGCTTCTACGAGCAGTACTTC CASSLVLTGGFYEQYF
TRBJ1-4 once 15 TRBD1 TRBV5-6 TGTGCCAGCAGCTCAATAGGGGACAGTGGAGAAAAACTGTTTTTT CASSSIGDSGEKLFF
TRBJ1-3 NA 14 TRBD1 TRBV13 TGTGCCAGCAGCTTAGGGTACAGGGGTGACACCATATATTTT CASSLGYRGDTIYF
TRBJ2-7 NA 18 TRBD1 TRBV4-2 TGTGCCAGCAGCCAAGATTCCCCAAGACAGGGTAACTCCTACGAGCAGTACTTC CASSQDSPRQGNSYEQYF
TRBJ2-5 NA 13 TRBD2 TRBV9 TGTGCCAGCAACTCGGGGGGTCGAGAGACCCAGTACTTC CASNSGGRETQYF
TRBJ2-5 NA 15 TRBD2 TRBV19 TGTGCCAGTACCTCGACTAGCGGGGCTGGGGAGACCCAGTACTTC CASTSTSGAGETQYF
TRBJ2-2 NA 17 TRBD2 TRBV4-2 TGTGCCAGCAGCCAAGCGGTGGGGGGGGCGAACACCGGGGAGCTGTTTTTT CASSQAVGGANTGELFF